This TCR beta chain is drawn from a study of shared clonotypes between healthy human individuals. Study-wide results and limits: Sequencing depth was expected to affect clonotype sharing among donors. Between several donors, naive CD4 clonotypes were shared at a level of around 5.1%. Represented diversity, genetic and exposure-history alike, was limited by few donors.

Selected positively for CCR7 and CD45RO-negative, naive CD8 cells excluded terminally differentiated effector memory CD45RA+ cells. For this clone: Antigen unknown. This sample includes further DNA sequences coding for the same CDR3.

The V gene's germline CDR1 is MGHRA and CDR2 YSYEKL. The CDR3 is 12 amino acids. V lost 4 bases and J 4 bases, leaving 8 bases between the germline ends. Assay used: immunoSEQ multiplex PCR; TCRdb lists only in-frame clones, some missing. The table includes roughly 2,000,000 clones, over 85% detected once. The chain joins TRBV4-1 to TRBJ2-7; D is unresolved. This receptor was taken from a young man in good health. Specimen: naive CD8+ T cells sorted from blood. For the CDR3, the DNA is TGCGCCAGCAGCCGAGATAGTTACGAGCAGTACTTC. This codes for CASSRDSYEQYF.